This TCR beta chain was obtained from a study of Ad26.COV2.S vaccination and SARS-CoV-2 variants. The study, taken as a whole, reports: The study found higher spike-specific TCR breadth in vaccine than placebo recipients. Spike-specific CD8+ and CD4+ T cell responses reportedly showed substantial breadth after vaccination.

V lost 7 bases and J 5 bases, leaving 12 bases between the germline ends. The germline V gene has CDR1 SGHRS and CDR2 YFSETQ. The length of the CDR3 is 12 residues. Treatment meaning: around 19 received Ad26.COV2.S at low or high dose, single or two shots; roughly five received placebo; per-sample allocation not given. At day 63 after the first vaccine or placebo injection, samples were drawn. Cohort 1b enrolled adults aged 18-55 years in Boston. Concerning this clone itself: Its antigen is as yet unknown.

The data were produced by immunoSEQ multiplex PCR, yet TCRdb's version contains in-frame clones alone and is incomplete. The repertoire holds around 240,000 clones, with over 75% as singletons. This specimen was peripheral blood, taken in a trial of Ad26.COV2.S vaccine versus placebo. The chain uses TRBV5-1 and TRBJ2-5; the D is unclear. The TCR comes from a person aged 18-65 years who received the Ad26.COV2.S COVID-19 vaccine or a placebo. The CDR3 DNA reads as TGCGCCAGCCGCGGAACCCTTGAGACCCAGTACTTC. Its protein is CASRGTLETQYF.